This T cell receptor (beta chain) came from a study of long-term antiretroviral therapy in people with HIV. This CDR3 has 16 residues. The junction had 10 bases not matched to a gene; V was cut back by 2 bases and J by 7 bases. Germline assignment: CDR1 MNHNS and CDR2 SASEGT. Samples were assayed with immunoSEQ v3.0 at survey level. This table comes from immunoSEQ multiplex PCR, and its TCRdb copy is limited to in-frame clones, with some not included. The table has approximately 28,000 clones, 95% seen once. The sequencing here drew on unsorted PBMCs, taken 5.3 years after starting antiretroviral therapy. This TCR was sampled from a man aged 25-45 years with HIV. The rearrangement joins TRBV6-1 to TRBJ1-4; TRBD1 aligns across 7 bases. The chain's CDR3 is CASSEMGVTGIEKLFF. CDR3 DNA: TGTGCCAGCAGTGAAATGGGGGTGACAGGGATTGAAAAACTGTTTTTT.